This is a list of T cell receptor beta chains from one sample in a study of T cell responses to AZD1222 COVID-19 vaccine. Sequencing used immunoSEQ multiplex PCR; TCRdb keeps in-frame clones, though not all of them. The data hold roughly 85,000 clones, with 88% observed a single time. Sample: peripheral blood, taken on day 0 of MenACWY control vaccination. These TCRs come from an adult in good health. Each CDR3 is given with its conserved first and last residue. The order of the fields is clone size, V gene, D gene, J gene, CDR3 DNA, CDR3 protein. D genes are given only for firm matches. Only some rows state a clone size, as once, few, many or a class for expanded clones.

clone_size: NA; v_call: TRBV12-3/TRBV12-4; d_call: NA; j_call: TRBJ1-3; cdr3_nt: TGTGCCAGCAGACCATTCGGTGGAAACACCATATATTTT; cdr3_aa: CASRPFGGNTIYF
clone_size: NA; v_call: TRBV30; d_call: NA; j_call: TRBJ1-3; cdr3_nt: TGTGCCTGGAGTCCCAGGGTTGACACCATATATTTT; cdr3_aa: CAWSPRVDTIYF
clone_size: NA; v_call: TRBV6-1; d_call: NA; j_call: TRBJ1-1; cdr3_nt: TGTGCCAGCAGTGGAGCGGGACTCCCGAACACTGAAGCTTTCTTT; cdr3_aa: CASSGAGLPNTEAFF
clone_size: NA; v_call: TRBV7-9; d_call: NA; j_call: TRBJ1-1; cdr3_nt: TGTGCCAGCAGCTTAGCGGGAGCTAGGGACACTGAAGCTTTCTTT; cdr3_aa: CASSLAGARDTEAFF
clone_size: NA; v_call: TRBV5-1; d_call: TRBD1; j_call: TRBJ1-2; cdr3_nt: TGCGCCAGCAGCTCGGACAGGGGGCTCTATGGCTACACCTTC; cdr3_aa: CASSSDRGLYGYTF
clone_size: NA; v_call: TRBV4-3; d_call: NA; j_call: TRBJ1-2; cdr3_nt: TGCGCCAGCAGCCAAGTCGGGGAAATTATCTACACCTTC; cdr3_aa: CASSQVGEIIYTF
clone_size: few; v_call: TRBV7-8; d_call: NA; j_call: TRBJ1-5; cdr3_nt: TGTGCCAGCAGCCCTCCGGGGGGACCCGAGAAGCCCCAGCATTTT; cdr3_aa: CASSPPGGPEKPQHF
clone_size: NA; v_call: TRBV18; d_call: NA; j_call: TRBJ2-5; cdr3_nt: TGTGCCAGCTCACTCAGGACAAGCCAAGAGACCCAGTACTTC; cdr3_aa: CASSLRTSQETQYF
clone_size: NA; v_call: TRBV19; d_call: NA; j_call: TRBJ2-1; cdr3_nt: TGTGCCAGTAGTATTAGCAGGGCGATTTACAATGAGCAGTTCTTC; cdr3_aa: CASSISRAIYNEQFF
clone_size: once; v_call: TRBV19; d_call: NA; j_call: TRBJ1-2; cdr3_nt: TGTGCCAGTACCACGGGGCCAACTAACTATGGCTACACCTTC; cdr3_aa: CASTTGPTNYGYTF
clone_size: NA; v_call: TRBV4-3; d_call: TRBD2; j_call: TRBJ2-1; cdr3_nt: TGCGCCAGCAGCCAAGATCAAGTACTAGCGGGGTTCAATGAGCAGTTCTTC; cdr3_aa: CASSQDQVLAGFNEQFF
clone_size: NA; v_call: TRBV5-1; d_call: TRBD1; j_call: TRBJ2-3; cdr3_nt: TGCGCCAGCAGTTTGACAGGGGAGAGCACAGATACGCAGTATTTT; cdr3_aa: CASSLTGESTDTQYF
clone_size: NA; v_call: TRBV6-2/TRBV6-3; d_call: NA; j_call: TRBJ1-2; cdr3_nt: TGTGCCAGCAGTTTTTTGGACTATGGCTACACCTTC; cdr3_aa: CASSFLDYGYTF
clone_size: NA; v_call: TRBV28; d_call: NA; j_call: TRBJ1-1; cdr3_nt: TGTGCCAGCAGTGGGGAGATGGGCCTGGCTTTCTTT; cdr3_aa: CASSGEMGLAFF
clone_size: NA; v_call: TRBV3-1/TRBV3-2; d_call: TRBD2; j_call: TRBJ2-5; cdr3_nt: TGTGCCAGCAGCCCACCTAGCGGGGGGGCTCAAGAGACCCAGTACTTC; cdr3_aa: CASSPPSGGAQETQYF
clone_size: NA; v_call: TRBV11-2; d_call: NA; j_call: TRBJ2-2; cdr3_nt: TGTGCCAGCAGCCCGAGCAGGGCCGCACTCGGGGCCGGGGAGCTGTTTTTT; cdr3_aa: CASSPSRAALGAGELFF
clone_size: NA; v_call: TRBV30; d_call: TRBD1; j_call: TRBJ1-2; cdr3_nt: TGTGCCTGGAGCGGGGGACAGGGGGGTGGCTACACCTTC; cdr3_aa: CAWSGGQGGGYTF
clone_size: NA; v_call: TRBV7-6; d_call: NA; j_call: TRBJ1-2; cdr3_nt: TGTGCCAGCAGCTTAGTAGCGGCAGGGGTGGGCGGCTACACCTTC; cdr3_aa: CASSLVAAGVGGYTF
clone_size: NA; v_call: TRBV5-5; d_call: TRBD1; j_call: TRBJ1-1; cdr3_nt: TGTGCCAGCAGCTCAGGACAGGATGGTGAAGCTTTCTTT; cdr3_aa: CASSSGQDGEAFF
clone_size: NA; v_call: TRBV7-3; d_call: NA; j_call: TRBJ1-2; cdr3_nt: TGTGCCAGCAGCTTAGACGGGGTTGGTGGCTACACCTTC; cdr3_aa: CASSLDGVGGYTF
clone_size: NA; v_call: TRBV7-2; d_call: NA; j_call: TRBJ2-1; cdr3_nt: TGTGCCAGCAGCTCGGGCTCGATGGAGCAGTTCTTC; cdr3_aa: CASSSGSMEQFF
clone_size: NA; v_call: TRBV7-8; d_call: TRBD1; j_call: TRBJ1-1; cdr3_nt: TGTGCCAGCAGCTTTAGGACAGGGTTACCCTCGGGAGCTTTCTTT; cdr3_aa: CASSFRTGLPSGAFF
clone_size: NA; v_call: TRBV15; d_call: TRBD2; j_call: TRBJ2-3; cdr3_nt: TGTGCCACCAGCAGAGAGCGGGGGGGCACAGATACGCAGTATTTT; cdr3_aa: CATSRERGGTDTQYF
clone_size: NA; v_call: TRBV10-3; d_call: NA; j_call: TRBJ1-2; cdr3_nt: TGTGCCATCGACTCCCAAACGGGCTATGGCTACACCTTC; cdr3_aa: CAIDSQTGYGYTF
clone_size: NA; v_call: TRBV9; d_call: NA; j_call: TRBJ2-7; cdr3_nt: TGTGCCAGCAGCCCCACCTCGTCGCGCAGGCAAACCTACGAGCAGTACTTC; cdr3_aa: CASSPTSSRRQTYEQYF
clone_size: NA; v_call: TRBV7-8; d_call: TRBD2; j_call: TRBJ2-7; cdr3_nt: TGTGCCAGCAGCTCACCCCCGGGACTAGCGGGGGGCCCTAGCTCCTACGAGCAGTACTTC; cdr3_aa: CASSSPPGLAGGPSSYEQYF
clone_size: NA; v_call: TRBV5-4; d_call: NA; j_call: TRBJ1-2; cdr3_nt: TGTGCCAGCAGCTTGGTGGGCGACTATGGCTACACCTTC; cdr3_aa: CASSLVGDYGYTF